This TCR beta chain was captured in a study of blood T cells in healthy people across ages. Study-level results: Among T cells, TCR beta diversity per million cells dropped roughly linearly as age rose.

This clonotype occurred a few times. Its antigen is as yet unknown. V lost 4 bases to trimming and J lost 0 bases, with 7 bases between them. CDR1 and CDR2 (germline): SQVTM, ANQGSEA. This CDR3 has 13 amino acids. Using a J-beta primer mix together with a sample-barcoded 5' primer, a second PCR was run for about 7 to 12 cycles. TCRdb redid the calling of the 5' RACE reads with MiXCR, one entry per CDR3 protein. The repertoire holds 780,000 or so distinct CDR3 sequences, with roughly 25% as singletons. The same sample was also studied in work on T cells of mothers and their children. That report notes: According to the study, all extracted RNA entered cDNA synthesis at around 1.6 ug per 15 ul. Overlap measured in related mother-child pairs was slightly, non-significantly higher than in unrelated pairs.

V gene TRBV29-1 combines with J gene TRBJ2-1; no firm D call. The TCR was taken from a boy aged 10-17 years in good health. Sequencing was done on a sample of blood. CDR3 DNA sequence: TGCAGCGTTGGTAAAGTCTCCTACAATGAGCAGTTCTTC. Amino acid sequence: CSVGKVSYNEQFF.